The 16 T cell receptor beta chains below come from one sample, sequenced in a study of T cells in Graves' hyperthyroidism and ophthalmopathy. The CDR3 regions of TCR beta were amplified from RNA transcripts. Researchers ran a first-round RT-PCR on the TCR CDR3 using the HTBI primer set. TCRdb analysed the multiplex PCR reads with MiXCR anew, one entry per CDR3 protein. Of approximately 570,000 distinct CDR3 sequences listed, just under 20% are singletons. The sequencing sample was made of blood. Receptors originate from a man aged 40-50 years with Graves' ophthalmopathy.

The V call is TRBV30, the J call TRBJ2-7; D unresolved. Germline V gene sequence: CDR1 GTSNPN, CDR2 SVGIG (reference sequence). The CDR3 contains 11 residues. Trimming pared 2 bases from V and 7 bases from J, leaving 9 bases between. CDR3 sequence reads: CAWSSSREQYF. The DNA of the CDR3 is TGTGCCTGGAGTTCCTCCCGAGAGCAGTACTTC.

The chain employs TRBV5-8 and TRBJ1-1, with D uncertain. The V gene lost 3 bases and the J gene lost 4 bases, with 7 bases spanning the gap. CDR1 and CDR2 from the germline V gene are SGHTS and YDEGEE. The CDR3 runs 12 residues. CDR3 loop: CASSSDVTEAFF. The CDR3 DNA reads as TGTGCCAGCAGCTCGGACGTCACTGAAGCTTTCTTT.

This clonotype was seen a few times. This rearrangement joins TRBV5-1 to TRBJ2-1; 9 bases are a match to TRBD1. There are 13 residues in the CDR3. The germline V gene has CDR1 SGHRS and CDR2 YFSETQ. The ends lost 4 bases at V and 9 bases at J; junction bases unmatched: 5. CDR3 coding DNA: TGCGCCAGCAGCGCAACAGGGGGCCTTGAGCAGTTCTTC. As protein: CASSATGGLEQFF.

Worth noting for this clonotype: One base away lies a much larger clone, so this may be a sequencing read error. V is TRBV29-1 and J is TRBJ2-1, with D possibly matching TRBD2 (5 bases). The length of the CDR3 is 15 residues. Germline V gives CDR1 SQVTM, CDR2 ANQGSEA. The CDR3 coding sequence is TGCAACGTTGAAAAGGGCGGGCGGAGATACAATGAGCAGTTCTTC. The encoded protein is CNVEKGGRRYNEQFF.

In this sample, this clonotype turned up many times. This rearrangement joins TRBV5-6 to TRBJ2-7; TRBD2 matches at 9 bases. CDR1 and CDR2 (germline): SGHDT, YYEEEE. V shed 4 bases, J shed 7 bases, and the junction held 12 bases outside the gene matches. This CDR3 comprises 15 residues. CDR3 in amino acids: CASSVLAGLASEQYF. The CDR3 bases are TGTGCCAGCAGCGTGCTAGCGGGGCTAGCTTCGGAGCAGTACTTC.

The rearrangement uses TRBV19 and TRBJ2-7; TRBD1 is a possible D gene (6 bases). CDR1 and CDR2 from the germline V gene are LNHDA and SQIVND (reference sequence). The CDR3 sequence is 14 residues long. The V and J ends lost 6 bases and 3 bases respectively, with 15 bases between them. The CDR3 reads CASSAGVSVYEQYF. The CDR3 DNA reads as TGTGCCAGTAGCGCAGGGGTCTCCGTCTACGAGCAGTACTTC.

This clonotype has at least ten counts. The chain uses TRBV18 and TRBJ2-7; D gene ambiguous. Germline V gives CDR1 KGHSH, CDR2 LQKENI. This CDR3 contains 13 residues. The V gene lost 0 bases and the J gene lost 3 bases, with 6 bases spanning the gap. For the CDR3, the DNA is TGTGCCAGCTCACCACCCCCCGGCTACGAGCAGTACTTC. The encoded protein is CASSPPPGYEQYF.

This chain links TRBV15 with TRBJ2-5, with unresolved D. Germline V gives CDR1 LNHNV, CDR2 YYDKDF (reference sequence). The V end was cut by 0 bases, the J end by 5 bases, with 19 bases between. The CDR3 length is 17 residues. CDR3 protein: CATSRDSGGPPRETQYF. CDR3 nucleotide sequence: TGTGCCACCAGCAGAGATTCTGGCGGCCCCCCCAGGGAGACCCAGTACTTC.

The J gene is TRBJ2-7, the V gene TRBV6-1; no clear D. The CDR3 sequence is 13 residues long. Per the germline V gene, CDR1 is MNHNS and CDR2 is SASEGT. V lost 6 bases, J lost 1 base, and 10 bases lay in between. CDR3 nucleotide sequence: TGTGCCAGCAGGATACCCGTGTCCTACGAGCAGTACTTC. Its protein is CASRIPVSYEQYF.

This chain connects TRBV24-1 to TRBJ1-2; 10 bases map to TRBD1. This CDR3 is 14 amino acids long. Trimming at V came to 7 bases and at J to 2 bases, leaving 3 bases not matched to a gene. The germline gives CDR1 KGHDR, CDR2 SFDVKD. This CDR3 reads CATSWGQGNYGYTF. CDR3 coding DNA: TGTGCCACCAGCTGGGGACAGGGGAACTATGGCTACACCTTC.

This clonotype was recorded once. The rearrangement links TRBV3-1 to TRBJ1-6; D remains ambiguous. Trimming left V 0 bases short and J 9 bases short, with 12 bases between. The CDR3 extends over 15 amino acids. The germline V gene encodes CDR1 LGHDT and CDR2 YNNKEL (reference sequence). CDR3 bases: TGTGCCAGCAGCCAAGATCTGGGTGGGAGTTCACCCCTCCACTTT. Protein sequence: CASSQDLGGSSPLHF.

This chain links TRBV6-1 with TRBJ2-7, with D maybe TRBD1 (5 bases). CDR1 is MNHNS, CDR2 SASEGT, per germline. This CDR3 contains 14 residues. V gave up 6 bases and J gave up 2 bases, with 14 bases separating them. The CDR3 loop is CASSYSRATYEQYF. The CDR3 DNA is TGTGCCAGCAGCTACAGCAGGGCTACCTACGAGCAGTACTTC.

This clonotype was found many times. The V and J genes are TRBV11-2 and TRBJ1-1, with D tentatively TRBD1 (5 bases). CDR1 and CDR2 from the germline V gene are SGHAT and FQNNGV. Trimming cost V 1 base and J 7 bases, with 13 bases left between them. The CDR3 is 14 residues long. Here the CDR3 DNA reads TGTGCCAGCAGCTTAGGCACCGCAGGGATTGAAGCTTTCTTT. Its translation is CASSLGTAGIEAFF.

This clonotype came up many times. The rearrangement uses TRBV28 and TRBJ1-2; D remains unclear. Germline-derived CDR1 and CDR2 are MDHEN and SYDVKM. The V and J ends lost 2 bases and 8 bases respectively, with 12 bases between them. The CDR3 is made up of 13 amino acids. CDR3 loop: CASSLRGSEGYTF. Here the CDR3 DNA reads TGTGCCAGCAGTTTACGGGGATCCGAGGGCTACACCTTC.

At least ten counts were recorded for this clonotype. The chain joins TRBV7-2 to TRBJ1-1, with D unresolved. Germline assignment: CDR1 SGHTA and CDR2 FQGNSA. The CDR3 extends over 13 amino acids. V was cut by 5 bases and J by 5 bases, with 12 bases left in between. CDR3: CASSRGPRTEAFF. Here the CDR3 DNA reads TGTGCCAGCAGCCGTGGCCCGCGGACTGAAGCTTTCTTT.

The J gene is TRBJ2-5, the V gene TRBV27, with TRBD2 matching over 7 bases. From germline, CDR1 is MNHEY and CDR2 SMNVEV (reference sequence). V gave up 5 bases and J gave up 7 bases; unmatched junction bases: 16. This CDR3 is built from 16 residues. CDR3 nucleotide sequence: TGTGCCAGCAGTCCCTTGGGAGGGTCGGGTTCGAGGACCCAGTACTTC. Protein product: CASSPLGGSGSRTQYF.